Following are 17 T cell receptor beta chains from one sample sequenced in a study of blood T cell repertoires in COVID-19. The method was immunoSEQ multiplex PCR; TCRdb's version includes in-frame clones alone and lacks a portion of them. The table has about 380,000 clones, around 89% seen once; the top ten hold more than 0.95%. Sequenced material: PBMCs or T cells enriched from blood (not recorded which). The receptors were sampled from a woman aged 18-29 years who had recovered from COVID-19.

The chain is built from TRBV5-1 and TRBJ2-5, with TRBD1 matching over 7 bases. J was trimmed by 4 bases and V by 4 bases; bases with no gene match: 10. CDR1 and CDR2 from the germline V gene are SGHRS and YFSETQ. The CDR3 spans 15 residues. CDR3 amino acids: CASSVSQGKAETQYF. CDR3 bases: TGCGCCAGCAGCGTCTCACAGGGGAAAGCAGAGACCCAGTACTTC. The full variable domain, with the rest looked up from reference TRBV5-1 and TRBJ2-5, is KAGVTQTPRYLIKTRGQQVTLSCSPISGHRSVSWYQQTPGQGLQFLFEYFSETQRNKGNFPGRFSGRQFSNSRSEMNVSTLELGDSALYLCASSVSQGKAETQYFGPGTRLLVL.

CDR3 nucleotide sequence: TGTGCCAGCAGTTGGCAGCCGGGACAAGTAAACACTGAAGCTTTCTTT. It yields the protein CASSWQPGQVNTEAFF. The chain is built from TRBV6-5 and TRBJ1-1, with a tentative D call TRBD1 (6 bases). This CDR3 region has 16 residues. Germline loops: CDR1 MNHEY, CDR2 SVGAGI. V was trimmed by 4 bases and J by 2 bases, leaving 17 bases between them.

The chain combines TRBV19 with TRBJ2-1, with D tentatively TRBD1 (6 bases). The germline V gene has CDR1 LNHDA and CDR2 SQIVND (reference sequence). The V and J ends lost 5 bases and 4 bases respectively, with 9 bases between them. This CDR3 comprises 13 residues. The CDR3 protein is CASSPGQYNEQFF. The CDR3 region has the DNA TGTGCCAGTAGTCCCGGACAGTACAATGAGCAGTTCTTC. The whole variable domain, filled in from reference TRBV19 and TRBJ2-1, reads DGGITQSPKYLFRKEGQNVTLSCEQNLNHDAMYWYRQDPGQGLRLIYYSQIVNDFQKGDIAEGYSVSREKKESFPLTVTSAQKNPTAFYLCASSPGQYNEQFFGPGTRLTVL.

The chain couples TRBV19 to TRBJ2-3; 7 nucleotides line up with TRBD1. This CDR3 has 14 amino acids. CDR1 is LNHDA and CDR2 is SQIVND in the germline V gene (reference sequence). Unmatched junction bases numbered 4, after V lost 0 bases and J lost 7 bases. CDR3: CASSIDPQGHTQYF. The CDR3 bases are TGTGCCAGTAGTATAGATCCACAGGGGCATACGCAGTATTTT.

This clone was detected only once. V usage is TRBV6-1 and J usage is TRBJ1-3; 7 bases are a match to TRBD1. Germline CDR1 is MNHNS and CDR2 is SASEGT. The CDR3 runs to 17 residues. V lost 1 base and J lost 0; bases outside the gene matches: 6. CDR3 sequence: CASSEVQGTVSGNTIYF. CDR3 bases: TGTGCCAGCAGTGAAGTGCAAGGGACAGTCTCTGGAAACACCATATATTTT.

This clone was detected only a few times. The chain joins TRBV5-1 to TRBJ2-2; 7 bases match TRBD1. The trim removed 4 bases at V and 5 bases at J, leaving 8 bases unmatched. Per the germline V gene, CDR1 is SGHRS and CDR2 is YFSETQ. This CDR3 spans 15 amino acids. The CDR3 sequence is CASSIGQVRTGELFF. CDR3 DNA: TGCGCCAGCAGCATAGGACAGGTCAGGACCGGGGAGCTGTTTTTT.

CDR3 bases: TGTGCCAGCAGCAGCGGGGGAACTAATGAAAAACTGTTTTTT. It encodes CASSSGGTNEKLFF. V gene TRBV7-9 combines with J gene TRBJ1-4, with D perhaps TRBD1 (5 bases). The V and J ends lost 5 bases and 1 base respectively, with 8 bases between them. The germline V gene has CDR1 SEHNR and CDR2 FQNEAQ (reference sequence). The CDR3 loop spans 14 amino acids.

The chain employs TRBV19 and TRBJ2-2; D remains ambiguous. Trimming left V 3 bases short and J 4 bases short, with 9 bases between. This CDR3 is built from 14 residues. The germline gives CDR1 LNHDA, CDR2 SQIVND (reference sequence). The CDR3 nucleotides read TGTGCCAGTAGTATTTTATCGCGCACCGGGGAGCTGTTTTTT. Protein product: CASSILSRTGELFF.

This clone was found a few times. This chain connects TRBV29-1 to TRBJ2-7; no definite D call. The CDR3 spans 15 residues. The germline V and J ends were trimmed by 5 bases and 3 bases, with 20 bases remaining between them. The germline V gene encodes CDR1 SQVTM and CDR2 ANQGSEA. The CDR3 nucleotides read TGCAGCGTTCTGGGTCTGGAGTCAAATGGCTACGAGCAGTACTTC. It encodes CSVLGLESNGYEQYF.

The V and J genes are TRBV6-5 and TRBJ2-6, with 7 nucleotides matching TRBD1. The CDR3 has 15 amino acids. V lost 6 bases, J lost 1 base, and 3 bases stayed unmatched. The germline V gene has CDR1 MNHEY and CDR2 SVGAGI. The DNA of the CDR3 is TGTGCCAGCAGCCCACAGGGGTCTGGGGCCAACGTCCTGACTTTC. Translation gives CASSPQGSGANVLTF.

The chain uses TRBV7-2 and TRBJ1-1; maybe TRBD1 (5 bases). Per the germline V gene, CDR1 is SGHTA and CDR2 is FQGNSA. The CDR3 has 14 residues. Trimming stripped 0 bases from V and 11 bases from J, with 16 bases between. The CDR3 DNA follows: TGTGCCAGCAGCTTAGCAGGTGGGGACTTTAGTGCTTTCTTT. It codes for CASSLAGGDFSAFF.

V gene TRBV20-1 combines with J gene TRBJ1-6, with D possibly being TRBD1 (5 bases). Germline V CDR1 and CDR2: DFQATT, SNEGSKA (reference sequence). Trimming stripped 3 bases from V and 8 bases from J, with 14 bases between. CDR3 size: 14 residues. The CDR3 DNA sequence: TGCAGTGCTAGTTTGTCAGGGAGGTATTCACCCCTCCACTTT. It translates to CSASLSGRYSPLHF.

The genes are TRBV5-5 and TRBJ1-1; the match to TRBD1 covers 9 bases. With 4 bases clipped from V and 3 bases from J, the junction kept 1 base outside the gene matches. Germline loops: CDR1 SGHKS, CDR2 YYEKEE (reference sequence). CDR3 size: 13 residues. CDR3: CASSGQGYTEAFF. The CDR3 coding sequence is TGTGCCAGCAGCGGACAGGGGTACACTGAAGCTTTCTTT.

In its sample, this clone was seen once. V usage is TRBV5-1 and J usage is TRBJ2-5; 12 nucleotides align to TRBD2. The CDR3 covers 16 residues. Germline V lookup: CDR1 SGHRS, CDR2 YFSETQ. V shed 2 bases, J shed 5 bases, and the junction held 7 bases outside the gene matches. CDR3 loop: CASSFRASGGVETQYF. In nucleotides, the CDR3 is TGCGCCAGCAGCTTTCGAGCTAGCGGGGGGGTCGAGACCCAGTACTTC.

V and J are TRBV19 and TRBJ1-3; no firm D call. The CDR3 spans 15 residues. From germline, CDR1 is LNHDA and CDR2 SQIVND (reference sequence). Trimming shortened V by 6 bases and J by 1 base, and 13 bases separated the two germline ends. The CDR3 DNA reads as TGTGCCAGTAGCGCTTACCTGAGATCTGGAAACACCATATATTTT. This encodes CASSAYLRSGNTIYF.

The V and J genes are TRBV30 and TRBJ2-3; 9 positions agree with TRBD2. CDR3 size: 15 residues. V lost 5 bases to trimming and J lost 5 bases; unmatched junction nucleotides: 11. The germline gives CDR1 GTSNPN, CDR2 SVGIG (reference sequence). The CDR3 region has the DNA TGTGCCTGGGGTAGCGGGGGACGTGTTTTAGATACGCAGTATTTT. As protein: CAWGSGGRVLDTQYF.

This clone came up a few times. The chain joins TRBV19 to TRBJ2-2; the D gene is possibly TRBD2 (5 bases). CDR1 is LNHDA and CDR2 is SQIVND in the germline V gene (reference sequence). The CDR3 has 17 residues. V dropped 0 bases and J dropped 0 bases, with 11 bases sitting between them. The CDR3 coding sequence is TGTGCCAGTAGTATAGATGGAGGAACGTCGAACACCGGGGAGCTGTTTTTT. It codes for CASSIDGGTSNTGELFF.